This T cell receptor beta chain was recorded in a study of blood T cell repertoires in COVID-19. Looking at the study overall: COVID-19 samples collected from the United States, Italy and Spain covered acute and convalescent phases. The analysed material was cDNA or gDNA that came from T cells, B-cell-depleted T cells, or PBMCs.

CDR1 is SNHLY, CDR2 FYNNEI, per germline. The CDR3 is 13 residues long, ends included. Authors' analysis steps: Counts of nucleated cells, estimated from reference gene primer amplification, were obtained. Method: immunoSEQ multiplex PCR; TCRdb's copy keeps in-frame clones and lacks some. The DNA gave D and trimming, while V, J and clone size come from that table. Among roughly 300,000 clones listed, around 87% were seen once. In its sample, this clone was seen once. No DNA is shown, since the ends of the CDR3 on it are uncertain; the CDR3 is the one TCRdb lists. The specimen was peripheral blood. The sequence was obtained from a woman aged 45-65 years who had recovered from COVID-19. The gene calls are TRBV2 and TRBJ2-7; the table's D call, TRBD1, has no DNA check behind it. The CDR3 sequence is CASSVGTGAPLDF.